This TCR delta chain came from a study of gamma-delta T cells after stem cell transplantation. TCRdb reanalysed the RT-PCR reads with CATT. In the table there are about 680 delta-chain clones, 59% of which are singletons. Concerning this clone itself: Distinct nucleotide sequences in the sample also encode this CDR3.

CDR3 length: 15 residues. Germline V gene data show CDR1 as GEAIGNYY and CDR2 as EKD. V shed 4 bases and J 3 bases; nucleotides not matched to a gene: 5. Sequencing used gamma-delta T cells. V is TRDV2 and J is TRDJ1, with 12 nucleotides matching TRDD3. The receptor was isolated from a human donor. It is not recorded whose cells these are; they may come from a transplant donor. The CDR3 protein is CACEPLGDTSDKLIF. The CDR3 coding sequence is TGTGCCTGTGAGCCACTGGGGGATACTTCCGATAAACTCATCTTT.